This T cell receptor beta chain was recovered during a study of blood T cell repertoires in COVID-19. Produced via immunoSEQ multiplex PCR; TCRdb's table is partial and in-frame only. This sample yields under 80,000 clones, of which around 86% are seen a single time; about 4% belongs to the top ten. The ends lost 6 bases at V and 8 bases at J; junction bases unmatched: 8. Germline values: CDR1 KGHSH, CDR2 LQKENI. This CDR3 is built from 14 residues. The receptor's source is a man between 65 and 85 years old with active COVID-19. Sequenced: peripheral blood. The chain combines TRBV18 with TRBJ2-4; 9 nucleotides line up with TRBD1. CDR3 in amino acids: CASSRDRAGDIQYF. The CDR3, as DNA: TGTGCCAGCTCCCGGGACAGGGCTGGGGACATTCAGTACTTC.